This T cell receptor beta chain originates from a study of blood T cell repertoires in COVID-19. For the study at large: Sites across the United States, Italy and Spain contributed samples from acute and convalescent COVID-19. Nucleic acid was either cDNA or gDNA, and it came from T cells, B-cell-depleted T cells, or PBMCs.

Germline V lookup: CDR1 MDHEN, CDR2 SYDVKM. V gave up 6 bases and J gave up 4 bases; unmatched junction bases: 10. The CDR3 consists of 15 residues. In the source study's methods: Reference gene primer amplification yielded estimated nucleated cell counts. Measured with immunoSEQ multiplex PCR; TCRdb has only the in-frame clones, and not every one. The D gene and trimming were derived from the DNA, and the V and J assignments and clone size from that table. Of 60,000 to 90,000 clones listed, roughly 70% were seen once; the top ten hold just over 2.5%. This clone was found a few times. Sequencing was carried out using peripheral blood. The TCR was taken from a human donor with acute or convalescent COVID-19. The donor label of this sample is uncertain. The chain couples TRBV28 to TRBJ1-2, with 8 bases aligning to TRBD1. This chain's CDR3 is CASRPGTGAPYGYTF. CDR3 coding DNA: TGTGCCAGCAGGCCCGGGACAGGAGCCCCCTATGGCTACACCTTC.